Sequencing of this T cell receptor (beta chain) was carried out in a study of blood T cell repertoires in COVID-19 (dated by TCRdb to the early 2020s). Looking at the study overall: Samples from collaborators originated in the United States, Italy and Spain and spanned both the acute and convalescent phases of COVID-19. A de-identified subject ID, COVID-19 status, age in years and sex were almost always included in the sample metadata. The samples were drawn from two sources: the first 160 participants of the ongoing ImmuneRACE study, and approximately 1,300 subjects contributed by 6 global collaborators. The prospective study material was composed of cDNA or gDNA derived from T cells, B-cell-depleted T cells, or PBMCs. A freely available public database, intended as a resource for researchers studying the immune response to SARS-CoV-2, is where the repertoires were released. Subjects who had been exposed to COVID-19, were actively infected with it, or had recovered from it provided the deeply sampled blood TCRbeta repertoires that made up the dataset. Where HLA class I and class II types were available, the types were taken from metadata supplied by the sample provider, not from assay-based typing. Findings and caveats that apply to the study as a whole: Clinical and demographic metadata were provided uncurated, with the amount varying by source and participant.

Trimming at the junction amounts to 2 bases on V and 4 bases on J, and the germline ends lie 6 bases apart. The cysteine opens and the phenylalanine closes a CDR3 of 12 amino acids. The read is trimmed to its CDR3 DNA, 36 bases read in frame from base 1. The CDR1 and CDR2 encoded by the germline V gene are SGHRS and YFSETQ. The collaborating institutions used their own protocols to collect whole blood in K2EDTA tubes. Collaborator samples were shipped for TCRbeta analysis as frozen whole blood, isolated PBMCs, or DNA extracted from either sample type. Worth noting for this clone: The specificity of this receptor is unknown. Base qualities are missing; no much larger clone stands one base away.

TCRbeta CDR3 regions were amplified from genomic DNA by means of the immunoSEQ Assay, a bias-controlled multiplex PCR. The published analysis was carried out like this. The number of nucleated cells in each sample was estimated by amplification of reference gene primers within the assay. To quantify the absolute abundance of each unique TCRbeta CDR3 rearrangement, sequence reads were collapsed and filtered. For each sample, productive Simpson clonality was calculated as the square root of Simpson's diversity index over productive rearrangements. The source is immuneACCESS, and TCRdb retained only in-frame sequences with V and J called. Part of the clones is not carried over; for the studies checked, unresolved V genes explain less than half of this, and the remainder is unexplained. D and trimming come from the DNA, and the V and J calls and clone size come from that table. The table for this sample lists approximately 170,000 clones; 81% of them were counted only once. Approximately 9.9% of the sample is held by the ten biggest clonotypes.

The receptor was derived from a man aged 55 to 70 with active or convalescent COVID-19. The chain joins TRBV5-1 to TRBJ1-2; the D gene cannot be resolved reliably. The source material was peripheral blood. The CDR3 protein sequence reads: CASSFSGYGYTF. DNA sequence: TGCGCCAGCAGCTTCTCGGGCTATGGCTACACCTTC.